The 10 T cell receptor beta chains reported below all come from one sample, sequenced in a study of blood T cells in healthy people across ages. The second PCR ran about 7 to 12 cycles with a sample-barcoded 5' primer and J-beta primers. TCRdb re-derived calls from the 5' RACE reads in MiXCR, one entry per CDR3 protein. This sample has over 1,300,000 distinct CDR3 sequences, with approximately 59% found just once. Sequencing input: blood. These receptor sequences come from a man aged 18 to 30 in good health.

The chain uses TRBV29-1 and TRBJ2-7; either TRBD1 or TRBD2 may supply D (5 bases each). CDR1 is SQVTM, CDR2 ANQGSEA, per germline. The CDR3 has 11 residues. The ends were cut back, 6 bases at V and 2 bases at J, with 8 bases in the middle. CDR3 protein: CSVGEPYEQYF. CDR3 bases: TGCAGCGTGGGGGAGCCCTACGAGCAGTACTTC.

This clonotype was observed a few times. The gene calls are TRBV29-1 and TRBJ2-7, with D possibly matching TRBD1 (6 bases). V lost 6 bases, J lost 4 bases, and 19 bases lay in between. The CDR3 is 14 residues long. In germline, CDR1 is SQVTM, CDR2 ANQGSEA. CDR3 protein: CSVTSGTLGYEQYF. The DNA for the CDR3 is TGCAGCGTGACCTCCGGGACACTCGGATACGAGCAGTACTTC.

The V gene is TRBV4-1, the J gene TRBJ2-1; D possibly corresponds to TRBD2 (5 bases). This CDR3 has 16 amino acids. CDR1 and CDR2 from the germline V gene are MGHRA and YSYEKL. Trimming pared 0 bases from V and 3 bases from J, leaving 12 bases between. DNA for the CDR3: TGCGCCAGCAGCCAAGATCGGGGTGGGGTCTACAATGAGCAGTTCTTC. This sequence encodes CASSQDRGGVYNEQFF.

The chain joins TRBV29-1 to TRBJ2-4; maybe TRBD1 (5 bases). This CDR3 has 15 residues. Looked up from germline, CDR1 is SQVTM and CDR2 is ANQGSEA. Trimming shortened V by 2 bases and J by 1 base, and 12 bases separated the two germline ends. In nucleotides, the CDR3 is TGCAGCGTTGAATATACAGGCCTGGCCAAAAACATTCAGTACTTC. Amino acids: CSVEYTGLAKNIQYF.

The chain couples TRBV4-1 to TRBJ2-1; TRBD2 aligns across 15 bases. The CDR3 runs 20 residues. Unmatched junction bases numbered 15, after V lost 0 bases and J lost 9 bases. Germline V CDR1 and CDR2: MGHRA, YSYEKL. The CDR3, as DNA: TGCGCCAGCAGCCAAGACCCGGGACTAGCGGGGGGACGTGTTGGGGGTGAGCAGTTCTTC. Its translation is CASSQDPGLAGGRVGGEQFF.

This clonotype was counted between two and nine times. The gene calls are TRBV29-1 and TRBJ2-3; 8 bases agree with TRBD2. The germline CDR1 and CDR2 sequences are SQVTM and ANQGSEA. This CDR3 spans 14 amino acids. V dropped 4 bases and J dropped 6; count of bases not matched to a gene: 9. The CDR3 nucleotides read TGCAGCGTTGCAAGTAGCGGGGACCGGGATACGCAGTATTTT. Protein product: CSVASSGDRDTQYF.

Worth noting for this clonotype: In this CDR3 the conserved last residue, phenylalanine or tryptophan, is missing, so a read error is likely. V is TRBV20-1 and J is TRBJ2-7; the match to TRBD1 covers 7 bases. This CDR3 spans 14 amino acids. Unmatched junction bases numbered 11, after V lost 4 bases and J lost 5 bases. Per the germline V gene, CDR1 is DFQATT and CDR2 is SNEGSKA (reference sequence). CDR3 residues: CSANSRQGGNEQYL. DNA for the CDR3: TGCAGTGCTAACTCTAGACAGGGTGGGAACGAGCAGTACTTA.

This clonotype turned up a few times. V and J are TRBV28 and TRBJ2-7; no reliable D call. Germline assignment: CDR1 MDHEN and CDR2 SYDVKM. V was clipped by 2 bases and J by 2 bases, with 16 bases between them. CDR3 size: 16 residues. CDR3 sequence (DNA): TGTGCCAGCAGTTTAGGAAGGGAAACAGTAACCTACGAGCAGTACTTC. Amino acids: CASSLGRETVTYEQYF. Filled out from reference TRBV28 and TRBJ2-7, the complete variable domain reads DVKVTQSSRYLVKRTGEKVFLECVQDMDHENMFWYRQDPGLGLRLIYFSYDVKMKEKGDIPEGYSVSREKKERFSLILESASTNQTSMYLCASSLGRETVTYEQYFGPGTRLTVT.

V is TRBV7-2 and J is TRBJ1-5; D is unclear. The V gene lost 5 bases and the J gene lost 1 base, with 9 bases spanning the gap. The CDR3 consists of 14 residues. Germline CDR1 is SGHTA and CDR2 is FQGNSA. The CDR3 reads CASSATVSNQPQHF. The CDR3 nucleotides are TGTGCCAGCAGCGCCACAGTCAGCAATCAGCCCCAGCATTTT.

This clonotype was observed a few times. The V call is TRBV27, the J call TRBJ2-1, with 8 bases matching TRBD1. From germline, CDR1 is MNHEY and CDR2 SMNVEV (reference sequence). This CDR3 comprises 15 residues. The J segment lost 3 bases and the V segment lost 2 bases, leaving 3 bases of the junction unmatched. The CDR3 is CASSLRDRGYNEQFF. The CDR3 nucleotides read TGTGCCAGCAGTTTAAGAGACAGGGGCTACAATGAGCAGTTCTTC.